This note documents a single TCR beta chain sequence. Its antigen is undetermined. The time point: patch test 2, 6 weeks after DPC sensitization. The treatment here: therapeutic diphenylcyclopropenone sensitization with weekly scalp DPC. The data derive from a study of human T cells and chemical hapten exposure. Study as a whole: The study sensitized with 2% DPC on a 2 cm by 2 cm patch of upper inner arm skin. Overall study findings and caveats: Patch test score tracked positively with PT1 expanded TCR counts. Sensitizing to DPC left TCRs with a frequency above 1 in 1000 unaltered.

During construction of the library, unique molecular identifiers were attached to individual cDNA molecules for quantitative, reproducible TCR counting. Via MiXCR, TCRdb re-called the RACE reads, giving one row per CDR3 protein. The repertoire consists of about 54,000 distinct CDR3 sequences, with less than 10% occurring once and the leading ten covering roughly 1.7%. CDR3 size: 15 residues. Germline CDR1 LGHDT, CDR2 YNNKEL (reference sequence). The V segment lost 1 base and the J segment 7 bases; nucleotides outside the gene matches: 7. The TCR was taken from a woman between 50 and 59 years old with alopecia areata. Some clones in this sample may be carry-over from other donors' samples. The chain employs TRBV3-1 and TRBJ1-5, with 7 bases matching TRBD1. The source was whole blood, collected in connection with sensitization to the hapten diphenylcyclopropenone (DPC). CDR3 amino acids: CASSQAGGGRQPQHF. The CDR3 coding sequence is TGTGCCAGCAGCCAAGCAGGGGGTGGCAGGCAGCCCCAGCATTTT.